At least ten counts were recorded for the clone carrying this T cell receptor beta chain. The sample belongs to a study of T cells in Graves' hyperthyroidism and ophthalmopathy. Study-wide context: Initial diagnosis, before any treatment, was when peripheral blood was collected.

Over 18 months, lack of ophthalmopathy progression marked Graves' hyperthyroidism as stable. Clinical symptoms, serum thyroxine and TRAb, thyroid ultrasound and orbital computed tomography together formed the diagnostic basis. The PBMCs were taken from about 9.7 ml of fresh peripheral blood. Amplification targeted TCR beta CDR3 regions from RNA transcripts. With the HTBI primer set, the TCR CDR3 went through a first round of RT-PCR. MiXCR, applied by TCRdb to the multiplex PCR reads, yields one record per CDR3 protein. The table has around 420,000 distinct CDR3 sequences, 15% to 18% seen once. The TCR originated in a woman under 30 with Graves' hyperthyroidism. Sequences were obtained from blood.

CDR3 residues: CASSRRLAGDHEQFF. The CDR3, as DNA: TGTGCCAGCAGCCGCAGACTAGCGGGAGACCATGAGCAGTTCTTC. V gene TRBV3-1 combines with J gene TRBJ2-1; the match to TRBD2 covers 12 bases. CDR3 length: 15 amino acids. V lost 4 bases and J lost 8; bases outside the gene matches: 6. The germline V gene encodes CDR1 LGHDT and CDR2 YNNKEL (reference sequence).